What follows are 26 T cell receptor beta chains derived from one specimen sequenced in a study of spatial heterogeneity in lung cancer. Time point specified: sample taken at primary tumor resection. TCRdb processed the 5' RACE reads anew with MiXCR; each CDR3 protein has one entry. The sample records some 83,000 distinct CDR3 sequences, about 8.5% being singletons. Sample: PBMCs, taken at surgery. The receptors derive from a male donor with early-stage non-small cell lung cancer.

The table lists this clonotype with many counts. The rearrangement uses TRBV7-2 and TRBJ1-2; D uncertain. The CDR3 is 15 amino acids. Germline assignment: CDR1 SGHTA and CDR2 FQGNSA. V lost 1 base and J 2 bases, leaving 11 bases between the germline ends. CDR3 in amino acids: CASSLDLSGNYGYTF. The CDR3 nucleotides read TGTGCCAGCAGCTTAGATTTGTCGGGGAACTATGGCTACACCTTC.

The rearrangement joins TRBV7-2 to TRBJ2-7; 7 nucleotides agree with TRBD2. V was clipped by 0 bases and J by 4 bases; unmatched bases: 0. The CDR3 contains 13 residues. Germline V gene data show CDR1 as SGHTA and CDR2 as FQGNSA. The CDR3 DNA sequence: TGTGCCAGCAGCTTAGCCGGGAGGTACGAGCAGTACTTC. It specifies CASSLAGRYEQYF. The full variable domain, its missing parts supplied by reference TRBV7-2 and TRBJ2-7, is GAGVSQSPSNKVTEKGKDVELRCDPISGHTALYWYRQSLGQGLEFLIYFQGNSAPDKSGLPSDRFSAERTGGSVSTLTIQRTQQEDSAVYLCASSLAGRYEQYFGPGTRLTVT.

The rearrangement joins TRBV5-1 to TRBJ2-7, with 8 positions matching TRBD1. From germline, CDR1 is SGHRS and CDR2 YFSETQ. The CDR3 is made up of 13 amino acids. Trimming removed 4 bases from V and 4 bases from J; junction bases left unmatched: 4. CDR3 bases: TGCGCCAGCAGCCACCGACAGGGGTACGAGCAGTACTTC. Encoded protein: CASSHRQGYEQYF.

The rearrangement links TRBV7-9 to TRBJ2-1; D call uncertain. V lost 6 bases and J 7 bases, leaving 10 bases between the germline ends. This CDR3 region has 12 residues. The V gene's germline CDR1 is SEHNR and CDR2 FQNEAQ (reference sequence). CDR3 nucleotide sequence: TGTGCCAGCAGTCCCCCTAGGAATGAGCAGTTCTTC. This translates into CASSPPRNEQFF.

This clonotype appeared a few times. The chain employs TRBV6-1 and TRBJ1-1; D is possibly TRBD1 (5 bases). Germline CDR1 is MNHNS and CDR2 is SASEGT. The CDR3 length is 15 residues. V lost 2 bases and J lost 1, with 11 bases in between. The CDR3 DNA is TGTGCCAGCAGTGAAAGGAGACAGTCGAACACTGAAGCTTTCTTT. This encodes CASSERRQSNTEAFF.

The sample holds many counts of this clonotype. This chain connects TRBV7-9 to TRBJ1-4; 9 nucleotides match TRBD1. CDR3 length: 16 residues. Germline loops: CDR1 SEHNR, CDR2 FQNEAQ (reference sequence). With V trimmed by 5 bases and J by 7 bases, 11 bases remained unmatched. CDR3 sequence (DNA): TGTGCCAGCAGCCGTTCCGGGACAGGGAGTATTGAAAAACTGTTTTTT. Protein sequence: CASSRSGTGSIEKLFF.

This clonotype was observed many times. This chain joins TRBV2 and TRBJ2-2; TRBD2 is a possible D gene (5 bases). CDR1 SNHLY and CDR2 FYNNEI come from the germline V gene. Trimming removed 3 bases from V and 5 bases from J, with 7 bases in between. The CDR3 is 13 residues long. The DNA for the CDR3 is TGTGCCAGCAGTGATCGCGGGACCGGGGAGCTGTTTTTT. It codes for CASSDRGTGELFF. The full variable domain, its missing parts supplied by reference TRBV2 and TRBJ2-2, is EPEVTQTPSHQVTQMGQEVILRCVPISNHLYFYWYRQILGQKVEFLVSFYNNEISEKSEIFDDQFSVERPDGSNFTLKIRSTKLEDSAMYFCASSDRGTGELFFGEGSRLTVL.

By proportion, this clonotype is medium-sized. The chain recombines TRBV28 with TRBJ2-3, with D unclear. CDR3 length: 13 amino acids. In germline, CDR1 is MDHEN, CDR2 SYDVKM. V was pared by 5 bases and J by 1 base, with 7 bases between. The CDR3 protein is CASSITRTDTQYF. CDR3 DNA: TGTGCCAGCAGTATCACTCGCACAGATACGCAGTATTTT.

This clonotype was detected a few times. The V and J genes are TRBV5-4 and TRBJ2-4; D is unclear. The CDR3 consists of 16 residues. Trimming stripped 0 bases from V and 7 bases from J, with 17 bases between. CDR1 SGHNT and CDR2 YYREEE come from the germline V gene (reference sequence). The CDR3, as DNA: TGTGCCAGCAGCTTGGGGCCCTCCTCTTCGGAGAACATTCAGTACTTC. Translated, it gives CASSLGPSSSENIQYF. Using reference TRBV5-4 and TRBJ2-4 for the parts outside the CDR3, the full variable domain is ETGVTQSPTHLIKTRGQQVTLRCSSQSGHNTVSWYQQALGQGPQFIFQYYREEENGRGNFPPRFSGLQFPNYSSELNVNALELDDSALYLCASSLGPSSSENIQYFGAGTRLSVL.

This clonotype has at least ten counts. The chain joins TRBV6-2 or TRBV6-3 to TRBJ1-3; D not resolved. CDR1 MNHEY and CDR2 SVGEGT come from the germline V gene. Deletions cut 1 base from V and 4 bases from J, with 8 bases between. The CDR3 has 14 amino acids. The CDR3 loop is CASSYFPEGNTIYF. The CDR3 region has the DNA TGTGCCAGCAGTTACTTCCCGGAGGGAAACACCATATATTTT.

The V call is TRBV7-9, the J call TRBJ1-6, with a possible D match to TRBD1 (5 bases). V lost 5 bases and J lost 10, with 18 bases in between. This CDR3 spans 15 amino acids. Germline assignment: CDR1 SEHNR and CDR2 FQNEAQ (reference sequence). The CDR3, as DNA: TGTGCCAGCAGCGATCGGAGGGGAGTTGGGTCACCCCTCCACTTT. As protein: CASSDRRGVGSPLHF.

This clonotype was seen ten or more times. This chain uses TRBV12-5 with TRBJ2-5; the match to TRBD1 covers 11 bases. Germline V CDR1 and CDR2: LGHNT, FRNRAP. V was clipped by 6 bases and J by 5 bases; unmatched bases: 5. This CDR3 is built from 14 residues. The CDR3 protein is CASGWTGGRETQYF. The CDR3 region has the DNA TGTGCTAGTGGATGGACAGGGGGCCGGGAGACCCAGTACTTC.

The chain links TRBV7-9 to TRBJ1-1; perhaps TRBD1 as D (6 bases). CDR1 is SEHNR, CDR2 FQNEAQ, per germline (reference sequence). Trimming stripped 4 bases from V and 10 bases from J, with 13 bases between. CDR3 length: 12 amino acids. This CDR3 reads CASSWDTQGAFF. In DNA form, the CDR3 reads TGTGCCAGCAGCTGGGACACCCAAGGAGCTTTCTTT.

The J gene is TRBJ2-2, the V gene TRBV6-1; TRBD1 agrees at 10 bases. Germline trimming cut 2 bases from V and 5 bases from J; bases unmatched to any gene: 2. This CDR3 contains 15 residues. CDR1 and CDR2 from the germline V gene are MNHNS and SASEGT. The CDR3 nucleotides read TGTGCCAGCAGTGAAAGGGGACAGGGGACCGGGGAGCTGTTTTTT. Its translation is CASSERGQGTGELFF.

At least ten counts were recorded for this clonotype. The V call is TRBV4-2, the J call TRBJ1-1; D possibly corresponds to TRBD1 (5 bases). Between the trimmed V and J ends, which lost 0 bases and 1 base, there was a span of 12 bases. This CDR3 has 16 amino acids. Germline V gene lookup returns CDR1 LGHNA and CDR2 YNFKEQ. DNA of the CDR3: TGTGCCAGCAGCCAAGATCTTGACAGAAAGAACACTGAAGCTTTCTTT. This sequence encodes CASSQDLDRKNTEAFF.

This clonotype was counted at least ten times. The V and J genes are TRBV10-3 and TRBJ2-3; D is perhaps TRBD2 (5 bases). This CDR3 contains 14 residues. V was pared by 3 bases and J by 2 bases, with 9 bases between. Germline V gene data show CDR1 as ENHRY and CDR2 as SYGVKD. CDR3 nucleotide sequence: TGTGCCATCAGTGAATCCCGGGACACAGATACGCAGTATTTT. Its protein product is CAISESRDTDTQYF.

This clonotype was observed at least ten times. CDR3 region: CASSLLAGGREQYF. The CDR3 nucleotides read TGTGCCAGTAGTCTTCTAGCGGGAGGGCGCGAGCAGTACTTC. V is TRBV19 and J is TRBJ2-7; 12 bases match TRBD2. V shed 5 bases and J 6 bases; nucleotides not matched to a gene: 5. The CDR3 runs to 14 residues. Germline CDR1 and CDR2: LNHDA and SQIVND (reference sequence).

The V gene is TRBV6-5, the J gene TRBJ2-7; 9 nucleotides line up with TRBD2. V lost 5 bases to trimming and J lost 9 bases; unmatched junction nucleotides: 8. The CDR3 is made up of 13 amino acids. Germline V gives CDR1 MNHEY, CDR2 SVGAGI. CDR3: CASSSLAGKAQYF. The CDR3 DNA reads TGTGCCAGCAGTAGTCTAGCGGGAAAGGCGCAGTACTTC.

This clonotype came up a few times. The chain uses TRBV6-5 and TRBJ1-6; unclear D gene. V lost 6 bases and J 0 bases, leaving 12 bases between the germline ends. The CDR3 has 16 amino acids. Germline CDR1 and CDR2: MNHEY and SVGAGI. The CDR3 coding sequence is TGTGCCAGCAGGGCGATTCGGAGCTCCTATAATTCACCCCTCCACTTT. Translating it yields CASRAIRSSYNSPLHF.

The sample holds many counts of this clonotype. This chain joins TRBV4-1 and TRBJ2-7; D is tentatively TRBD1 or TRBD2 (5 bases each). The CDR3 extends over 16 amino acids. The germline V gene encodes CDR1 MGHRA and CDR2 YSYEKL. The V and J ends lost 1 base and 0 bases respectively, with 13 bases between them. The CDR3 region is CASSQVQGRSSYEQYF. CDR3 bases: TGCGCCAGCAGCCAAGTCCAGGGACGGAGCTCCTACGAGCAGTACTTC.

This clonotype was seen a handful of times. The rearrangement joins TRBV11-3 to TRBJ2-5; 7 bases agree with TRBD2. After removal of 3 bases from V and 2 bases from J, the junction contained 9 bases not matched to a gene. Germline values: CDR1 SGHNT, CDR2 YENEEA. The CDR3 has 16 residues. The CDR3 loop is CASSFRVLAAQETQYF. The CDR3 nucleotides are TGTGCCAGCAGCTTCCGAGTCCTAGCGGCTCAAGAGACCCAGTACTTC.

This sequence joins TRBV11-3 and TRBJ1-1; D unresolved. This CDR3 has 13 amino acids. Trimming shortened V by 5 bases and J by 7 bases, and 14 bases separated the two germline ends. Germline CDR1 reads SGHNT; CDR2 reads YENEEA. CDR3 sequence: CASSLNLGGEAFF. CDR3 nucleotides: TGTGCCAGCAGCCTAAATCTGGGCGGTGAAGCTTTCTTT.

This chain links TRBV5-6 with TRBJ1-2, with D possibly matching TRBD1 (6 bases). The V gene's germline CDR1 is SGHDT and CDR2 YYEEEE. Between the trimmed V and J ends, which lost 3 bases and 8 bases, there was a span of 11 bases. The length of the CDR3 is 12 residues. In DNA, the CDR3 is TGTGCCAGCAGCTCGCGGGGACAAGGCTACACCTTC. Translation: CASSSRGQGYTF.

Only a few counts were recorded for this clonotype. A clone one base away is much larger, so this may be a read error. The V and J genes are TRBV12-3 or TRBV12-4 and TRBJ2-3; D unresolved. V lost 4 bases and J 4 bases, leaving 15 bases between the germline ends. The CDR3 extends over 15 amino acids. The CDR3 DNA is TGTGCCAGCAGTTCCTCCCCCCTGAGGTCAGATACGCAGTATTTT. It codes for CASSSSPLRSDTQYF.

At least ten counts were recorded for this clonotype. This rearrangement joins TRBV30 to TRBJ1-5; D is perhaps TRBD1 (5 bases). Germline CDR1 reads GTSNPN; CDR2 reads SVGIG (reference sequence). V was trimmed by 0 bases and J by 3 bases, leaving 12 bases between them. The CDR3 contains 15 residues. CDR3 protein: CAWSVGPAPNQPQHF. DNA of the CDR3: TGTGCCTGGAGTGTGGGGCCCGCCCCCAATCAGCCCCAGCATTTT.

The sample holds many counts of this clonotype. The CDR3 coding sequence is TGTGCCAGCAGCCAAGTTTTATCCGGTGGAAACACCATATATTTT. Translating it yields CASSQVLSGGNTIYF. The chain has TRBV3-1 and TRBJ1-3; unclear D gene. This CDR3 is built from 15 residues. V shed 1 base and J shed 3 bases, with 10 bases lying between them. Per the germline V gene, CDR1 is LGHDT and CDR2 is YNNKEL (reference sequence).